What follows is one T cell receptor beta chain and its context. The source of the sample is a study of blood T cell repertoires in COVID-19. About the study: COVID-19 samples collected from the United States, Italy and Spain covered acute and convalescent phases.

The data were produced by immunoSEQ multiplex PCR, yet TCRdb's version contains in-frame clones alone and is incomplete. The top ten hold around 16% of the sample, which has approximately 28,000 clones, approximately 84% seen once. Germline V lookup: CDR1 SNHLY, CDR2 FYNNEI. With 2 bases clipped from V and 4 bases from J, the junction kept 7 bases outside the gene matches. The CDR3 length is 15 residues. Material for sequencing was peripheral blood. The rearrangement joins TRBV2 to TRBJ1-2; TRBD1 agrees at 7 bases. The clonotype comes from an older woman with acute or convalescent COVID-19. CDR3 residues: CASSERTGHPYGYTF. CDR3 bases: TGTGCCAGCAGTGAACGGACAGGCCATCCCTATGGCTACACCTTC.